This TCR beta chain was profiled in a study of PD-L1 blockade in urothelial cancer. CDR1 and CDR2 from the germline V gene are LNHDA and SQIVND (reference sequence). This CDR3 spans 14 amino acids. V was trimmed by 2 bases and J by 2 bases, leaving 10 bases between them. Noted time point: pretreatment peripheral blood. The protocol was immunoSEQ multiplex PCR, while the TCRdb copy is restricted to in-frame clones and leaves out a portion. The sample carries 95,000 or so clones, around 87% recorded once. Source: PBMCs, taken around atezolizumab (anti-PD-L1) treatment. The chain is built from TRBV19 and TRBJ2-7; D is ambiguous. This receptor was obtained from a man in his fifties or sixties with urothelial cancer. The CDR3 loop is CASSISQNTYEQYF. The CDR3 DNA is TGTGCCAGTAGTATATCCCAGAATACCTACGAGCAGTACTTC.